This entry is about one T cell receptor beta chain. No antigen is known for it. These data come from a study of breast tumors, draining lymph nodes, adjacent tissues. General study findings and limits: The data were judged consistent with most tumor T cells coming from lymph node and expanding in tumor. Compared with lymph nodes, tumors were less diverse; compared with nontumor tissue, more.

Germline CDR1 and CDR2: MNHEY and SVGEGT. The V gene lost 6 bases and the J gene lost 5 bases, with 10 bases spanning the gap. The CDR3 extends over 13 amino acids. The lymph nodes were axillary draining lymph nodes from breast cancer patients. TCRdb ran MiXCR on the multiplex PCR reads and lists one entry per CDR3 protein. The profile shows around 290,000 distinct CDR3 sequences, 30% to 35% of them singletons. The source is a female donor with breast cancer. Some clones in this sample may be carry-over from other donors' samples. The chain is built from TRBV6-2 or TRBV6-3 and TRBJ2-2; D is ambiguous. Material for sequencing was axillary lymph node tissue. CDR3 DNA sequence: TGTGCCAGCAGACCCCTACGGACCGGGGAGCTGTTTTTT. Encoded protein: CASRPLRTGELFF.